This T cell receptor beta chain derives from a study of T cells in tumors after PD-1 blockade. The CDR3 extends over 16 amino acids. V shed 6 bases and J shed 4 bases, with 19 bases lying between them. Germline V lookup: CDR1 SNHLY, CDR2 FYNNEI. Here immunoSEQ multiplex PCR was the method, and the copy in TCRdb shows in-frame clones only, minus some. The table has 55,000 to 65,000 clones, about four fifths seen once; the top ten hold 13%. This specimen was PBMCs, taken before anti-PD-1 treatment. The TCR comes from a human donor with basal cell carcinoma. The rearrangement links TRBV2 to TRBJ1-5; D not certain. CDR3 nucleotides: TGTGCCAGCAGATCCGGAACCCCTACCAAAAATCAGCCCCAGCATTTT. It translates to CASRSGTPTKNQPQHF.